This passage covers 23 T cell receptor beta chains from one sample sequenced in a study. TCRdb used MiXCR to reprocess the 5' RACE reads, holding one entry per CDR3 protein. This sample has about 40,000 distinct CDR3 sequences; 18% occur once, and the top ten carry approximately 3%. The sample consisted of naive CD4+ T cells sorted from a lymph node. The sample's subset: naive CD4+ T cells, CD4+CD45RA+CD25-. These TCRs come from a female donor with breast cancer.

In this sample, this clonotype turned up many times. The V call is TRBV7-2, the J call TRBJ2-3; D unclear. The V gene's germline CDR1 is SGHTA and CDR2 FQGNSA. With 2 bases removed from V and 5 bases from J, the gap between germline ends came to 11 bases. CDR3 length equals 14 residues. CDR3 DNA sequence: TGTGCCAGCAGCTTATTCAAAGGCTTAGATACGCAGTATTTT. Amino acid sequence: CASSLFKGLDTQYF.

At least ten counts were recorded for this clonotype. The rearrangement links TRBV7-6 to TRBJ1-2, with a tentative D call TRBD1 (6 bases). CDR3 length: 12 amino acids. Germline-derived CDR1 and CDR2 are SGHVS and FNYEAQ. V lost 5 bases and J 10 bases, leaving 14 bases between the germline ends. As DNA, the CDR3 is TGTGCCAGCAGCCCCGACGGGGGCGCCTACACCTTC. This translates into CASSPDGGAYTF.

This clonotype was picked up many times. This chain uses TRBV15 with TRBJ2-3, with TRBD2 matching 7 bases. The CDR3 spans 14 residues. The V and J ends lost 8 bases and 4 bases, in that order; junction bases with no gene match: 9. Germline lookup yields CDR1 LNHNV and CDR2 YYDKDF (reference sequence). The CDR3 coding sequence is TGTGCCACCCAGAACCGCGGGGGAGCAGATACGCAGTATTTT. Translating it yields CATQNRGGADTQYF.

This clonotype is medium-sized (0.01 to 0.1%) by share. This sequence joins TRBV6-5 and TRBJ1-6; possible D gene TRBD1, 5 bases. CDR1 MNHEY and CDR2 SVGAGI come from the germline V gene. Trimming pared 11 bases from V and 0 bases from J, leaving 20 bases between. The CDR3 extends over 17 amino acids. The CDR3 DNA reads as TGTGCCGAAAACCACCGGGGACTTAGCTCCTATAATTCACCCCTCCACTTT. It is translated as CAENHRGLSSYNSPLHF.

V usage is TRBV7-2 and J usage is TRBJ2-7; 9 positions match TRBD2. Germline CDR1 SGHTA, CDR2 FQGNSA. The CDR3 is 15 residues long. The J segment lost 7 bases and the V segment lost 5 bases, leaving 12 bases of the junction unmatched. CDR3 residues: CASSDTSGLGMEQYF. CDR3 nucleotide sequence: TGTGCCAGCAGCGATACTAGCGGGCTCGGGATGGAGCAGTACTTC.

This clonotype was detected only a few times. The V call is TRBV15, the J call TRBJ2-3; no definite D call. CDR3 length: 12 residues. Germline V gene lookup returns CDR1 LNHNV and CDR2 YYDKDF (reference sequence). V was clipped by 5 bases and J by 1 base, with 4 bases between them. Here the CDR3 reads CATSRGTDTQYF. Written as DNA, the CDR3 is TGTGCCACCAGCCGGGGCACAGATACGCAGTATTTT.

As concerns this clonotype: One base away lies a much larger clone, so this may be a sequencing read error. The chain employs TRBV6-5 and TRBJ1-2, with D tentatively TRBD1 (5 bases). V lost 5 bases and J 4 bases, leaving 17 bases between the germline ends. CDR1 and CDR2 from the germline V gene are MNHEY and SVGAGI. This CDR3 has 15 amino acids. The CDR3 region is CASSARDGESYGYTF. The CDR3 DNA follows: TGTGCCAGCAGTGCCCGGGACGGAGAATCCTATGGCTACACCTTC.

A note on this clonotype: This may be a read error: a much more frequent sequence differs by one nucleotide. The chain has TRBV12-3 or TRBV12-4 and TRBJ2-7; no firm D call. CDR3 size: 13 residues. The CDR3 spells CASGLNWFYEQYF. The CDR3 DNA sequence: TGTGCCAGCGGTTTAAACTGGTTTTACGAGCAGTACTTC.

This sequence joins TRBV12-3 or TRBV12-4 and TRBJ1-2, with D possibly matching TRBD1 (5 bases). This CDR3 spans 14 amino acids. Trimming left V 6 bases short and J 4 bases short, with 15 bases between. CDR3 amino acids: CASSPGVWGYGYTF. CDR3 sequence (DNA): TGTGCCAGCAGCCCGGGGGTATGGGGCTATGGCTACACCTTC.

Comment on this clonotype: A much bigger clone sits one base away, suggesting this may be a read error. This likely comes from a read error, as the CDR3 has no conserved phenylalanine or tryptophan at its end. V and J are TRBV4-3 and TRBJ1-6; unclear D gene. Trimming removed 0 bases at V and 8 bases at J, with 5 bases between. Germline-derived CDR1 and CDR2 are LGHNA and YSLEER. This CDR3 region has 13 residues. For the CDR3, the DNA is TGCGCCAGCAGCCAAGACAAGGATTCACCCCTCCACTTG. It encodes CASSQDKDSPLHL.

This clonotype was detected a few times. V and J are TRBV6-5 and TRBJ1-4; D gene ambiguous. V lost 6 bases and J lost 4, with 9 bases in between. CDR1 and CDR2 (germline): MNHEY, SVGAGI. This CDR3 contains 13 residues. The CDR3 bases are TGTGCCAGCAGGACGACAAGTAATGAAAAACTGTTTTTT. Translated, it gives CASRTTSNEKLFF.

The table lists this clonotype with a few counts. The V and J genes are TRBV13 and TRBJ2-3, with 10 bases matching TRBD2. Unmatched junction bases numbered 15, after V lost 6 bases and J lost 3 bases. The length of the CDR3 is 18 residues. Per germline, CDR1 PRHDT and CDR2 FYEKMQ (reference sequence). The CDR3 DNA reads TGTGCCAGCAGTCCAAGGACTAGCGGTACATTAAGGACAGATACGCAGTATTTT. Residues: CASSPRTSGTLRTDTQYF.

This clonotype was found a few times. The gene calls are TRBV7-9 and TRBJ2-3; D gene unclear. This CDR3 region has 11 residues. The ends were cut back, 4 bases at V and 4 bases at J, with 3 bases in the middle. Germline V gene lookup returns CDR1 SEHNR and CDR2 FQNEAQ (reference sequence). The chain's CDR3 is CASSSADTQYF. The CDR3 coding sequence is TGTGCCAGCAGCTCCGCAGATACGCAGTATTTT.

This clonotype has a handful of counts. The CDR3 sequence is CATSTSSQTGRTEAFF. The CDR3 DNA follows: TGTGCCACCAGTACCTCTTCCCAGACAGGGCGTACTGAAGCTTTCTTT. V and J are TRBV24-1 and TRBJ1-1, with TRBD1 matching over 7 bases. The germline V gene encodes CDR1 KGHDR and CDR2 SFDVKD. Unmatched junction bases numbered 14, after V lost 6 bases and J lost 5 bases. CDR3 length: 16 amino acids.

This clonotype was picked up a small number of times. This chain uses TRBV20-1 with TRBJ1-4; 7 bases are a match to TRBD1. J lost 5 bases, V lost 1 base, and 4 bases had no gene match. The CDR3 has 14 residues. Germline CDR1 and CDR2: DFQATT and SNEGSKA (reference sequence). The CDR3 nucleotides are TGCAGTGCTAGAGGACAGGGCGGGAATGAAAAACTGTTTTTT. Amino acid sequence: CSARGQGGNEKLFF.

The genes are TRBV10-3 and TRBJ2-6; D is unclear. The CDR3 runs 15 residues. V was pared by 5 bases and J by 2 bases, with 10 bases between. CDR1 ENHRY and CDR2 SYGVKD come from the germline V gene. The CDR3 DNA sequence: TGTGCCATCAGTAGGATAGGGACTGGGGCCAACGTCCTGACTTTC. It encodes CAISRIGTGANVLTF.

This clonotype was seen many times. V and J are TRBV7-9 and TRBJ1-1, with D uncertain. The CDR3 totals 15 residues. Germline V gives CDR1 SEHNR, CDR2 FQNEAQ (reference sequence). V gave up 4 bases and J gave up 0 bases, with 12 bases separating them. CDR3 loop: CASSWGWDMNTEAFF. The CDR3 DNA is TGTGCCAGCAGCTGGGGTTGGGATATGAACACTGAAGCTTTCTTT.

This clonotype was observed a handful of times. The chain combines TRBV6-5 with TRBJ1-1; TRBD1 is a possible D gene (5 bases). Trimming left V 2 bases short and J 9 bases short, with 10 bases between. CDR1 and CDR2 (germline): MNHEY, SVGAGI. This CDR3 comprises 12 residues. The CDR3 DNA sequence: TGTGCCAGCAGTTACGAGGGGAGCAAAGCTTTCTTT. As protein: CASSYEGSKAFF.

In its sample, this clonotype was seen many times. The chain has TRBV20-1 and TRBJ2-1; D may be TRBD2 (7 bases). The CDR3 runs to 12 residues. Per the germline V gene, CDR1 is DFQATT and CDR2 is SNEGSKA (reference sequence). The CDR3 loop is CSCGRGANEQFF. The CDR3, as DNA: TGCTCCTGCGGTCGGGGGGCCAATGAGCAGTTCTTC.

The rearrangement links TRBV28 to TRBJ2-7; D is possibly TRBD1 or TRBD2 (5 bases each). The germline gives CDR1 MDHEN, CDR2 SYDVKM. Trimming took 3 bases from V and 0 from J, leaving 15 bases between them. The CDR3 length is 16 residues. The CDR3 here is CASSFDRGRSSYEQYF. CDR3 nucleotide sequence: TGTGCCAGCAGTTTTGATAGGGGACGGTCCTCCTACGAGCAGTACTTC.

The table lists this clonotype with a few counts. The chain links TRBV5-1 to TRBJ2-3, with D possibly TRBD1 on 6 matching bases. This CDR3 comprises 14 residues. The V end lost 0 bases, the J end lost 6 bases, and 11 bases lay between the germline ends. Germline V gene data show CDR1 as SGHRS and CDR2 as YFSETQ. The CDR3: CASSLGQARDTQYF. CDR3 in DNA: TGCGCCAGCAGCTTGGGACAGGCTCGGGATACGCAGTATTTT.

The chain combines TRBV15 with TRBJ2-7; 8 positions match TRBD1. Trimming at V came to 0 bases and at J to 1 base, leaving 2 bases not matched to a gene. The germline gives CDR1 LNHNV, CDR2 YYDKDF (reference sequence). The CDR3 length is 15 residues. The CDR3 loop is CATSRERDRSYEQYF. DNA for the CDR3: TGTGCCACCAGCAGAGAACGGGACAGGTCCTACGAGCAGTACTTC.

This clonotype was detected many times. The chain is built from TRBV7-9 and TRBJ2-5, with 10 bases that match TRBD2. The germline gives CDR1 SEHNR, CDR2 FQNEAQ (reference sequence). The CDR3 contains 16 residues. V lost 4 bases and J lost 2; bases outside the gene matches: 7. The CDR3 reads CASSSRGLAEQETQYF. The CDR3 region has the DNA TGTGCCAGCAGCTCCAGAGGACTAGCGGAGCAAGAGACCCAGTACTTC.